The T cell receptor beta chain described here comes from a study of cytomegalovirus exposure and HLA in healthy donors. Study conclusions and caveats: Reportedly, cytomegalovirus status was diagnosed with high sensitivity and specificity. Later examination showed HLA-associated TCR beta chains had greater clonal expansion than equally common others. HLA restriction was apparent for most CMV-associated TCR beta chains in a later analysis.

The CDR3 sequence is 16 residues long. Germline assignment: CDR1 SEHNR and CDR2 FQNEAQ (reference sequence). Vbeta (60) and Jbeta (13) primers were used in the PCR. Under the authors' procedure: Unique TCR beta chains totaled approximately 83 million in a later count, with 8.5 million to 12 million of them shared. TCRdb keeps only in-frame clones here, not all; method: immunoSEQ multiplex PCR. Clone size and the V and J calls come from that table; the DNA yielded D and trimming. The sample lists 200,000 or so clones; about 75% were seen once. A remark on this clone: Its specificity is unknown. The germline gene is not matched at one end of the junction; a read error may be the cause.

The sample taken for sequencing was PBMCs. The receptor was isolated from a man between 18 and 35 years old in good health and CMV-seronegative. The chain recombines TRBV7-9 with TRBJ1-2; 7 bases align to TRBD1. The CDR3 DNA sequence: TGTTCCAGCAGCCCCGCTCCCTTTGACAGGGCATGGGGCTACACCTTC. Its translation is CSSSPAPFDRAWGYTF.